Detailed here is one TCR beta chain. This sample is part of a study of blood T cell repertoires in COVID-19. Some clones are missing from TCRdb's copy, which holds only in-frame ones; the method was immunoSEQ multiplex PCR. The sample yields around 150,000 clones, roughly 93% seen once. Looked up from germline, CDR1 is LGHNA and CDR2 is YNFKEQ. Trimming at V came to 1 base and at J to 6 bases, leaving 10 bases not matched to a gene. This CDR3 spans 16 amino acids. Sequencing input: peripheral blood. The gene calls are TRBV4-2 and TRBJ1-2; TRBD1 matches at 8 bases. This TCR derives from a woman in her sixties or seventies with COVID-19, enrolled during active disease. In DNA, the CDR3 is TGTGCCAGCAGCCAAGGTCCGACAGGGGAAGTGGATGGCTACACCTTC. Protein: CASSQGPTGEVDGYTF.